This T cell receptor beta chain was observed in a study of cytomegalovirus exposure and HLA in healthy donors. Healthy bone marrow donors supplied every sample. Study results and limitations: A later analysis, which compared TCR beta chains of equal frequency, found the HLA-associated ones more clonally expanded. Later analysis identified about 17,000 TCR beta sequences associated with HLA alleles, using a false discovery rate threshold of 0.05.

PCR employed 60 Vbeta and 13 Jbeta primers. Sequenced by immunoSEQ multiplex PCR; TCRdb stores in-frame clones only, minus some. The sample lists 200,000 to 250,000 clones, roughly 79% occurring once. In regard to this clone: Its antigen is unknown.

Material for sequencing was PBMCs. The receptor was derived from a man younger than 35 in good health and CMV-seronegative.

CDR3 loop: CASSIVTRTDTQYF. The CDR3 DNA reads as TGTGCCAGTAGTATTGTCACGCGGACAGATACGCAGTATTTT. V usage is TRBV19 and J usage is TRBJ2-3; D is ambiguous. Germline CDR1 reads LNHDA; CDR2 reads SQIVND (reference sequence). V lost 3 bases and J lost 3, with 10 bases in between. The CDR3 spans 14 residues. Filled out from reference TRBV19 and TRBJ2-3, the complete variable domain reads DGGITQSPKYLFRKEGQNVTLSCEQNLNHDAMYWYRQDPGQGLRLIYYSQIVNDFQKGDIAEGYSVSREKKESFPLTVTSAQKNPTAFYLCASSIVTRTDTQYFGPGTRLTVL.